Shown below are 11 T cell receptor beta chains from a single sample sequenced in a study of regulatory T cells in long-lasting Graves disease. CDR3-region Arm-PCR and iRepertoire HTBI primers produced the TCR beta libraries. TCRdb reprocessed the multiplex PCR reads with MiXCR, giving one entry per CDR3 protein. The sample contains about 450,000 distinct CDR3 sequences, around 17% of which appear only once. The time point is: newly diagnosed GD, antithyroid drugs for less than 3 months. From PBMCs, RNA was extracted and then used to make the TCR library. These data also featured in a second study, about T cells in Graves' hyperthyroidism and ophthalmopathy.

The material sequenced was peripheral blood mononuclear cells (PBMCs), taken at new diagnosis, from a patient treated with antithyroid drugs. The receptors come from a woman aged 30 to 39 with Graves disease.

This clonotype has ten or more counts. This chain joins TRBV6-1 and TRBJ2-5; D is possibly TRBD1 (5 bases). This CDR3 is 15 amino acids long. CDR1 MNHNS and CDR2 SASEGT come from the germline V gene. Trimming left V 2 bases short and J 5 bases short, with 15 bases between. CDR3 sequence (DNA): TGTGCCAGCAGTGAAAACCCCCTCTCAGGGGAGACCCAGTACTTC. Its protein product is CASSENPLSGETQYF.

This clonotype has at least ten counts. The rearrangement uses TRBV28 and TRBJ1-4; 8 bases agree with TRBD1. With V trimmed by 5 bases and J by 10 bases, 12 bases remained unmatched. Germline values: CDR1 MDHEN, CDR2 SYDVKM. The CDR3 has 15 residues. CDR3 sequence (DNA): TGTGCCAGCAGTCGGCTAACAGGGGGGTTTGGAAAACTGTTTTTT. Protein: CASSRLTGGFGKLFF. Together with reference TRBV28 and TRBJ1-4, the CDR3 gives the full variable domain: DVKVTQSSRYLVKRTGEKVFLECVQDMDHENMFWYRQDPGLGLRLIYFSYDVKMKEKGDIPEGYSVSREKKERFSLILESASTNQTSMYLCASSRLTGGFGKLFFGSGTQLSVL.

This clonotype has ten or more counts. V usage is TRBV2 and J usage is TRBJ2-1; 7 bases match TRBD2. CDR1 and CDR2 (germline): SNHLY, FYNNEI. V lost 6 bases to trimming and J lost 16 bases; unmatched junction nucleotides: 9. The CDR3 has 11 residues. The CDR3 sequence: CASRGGDPYFF. DNA of the CDR3: TGTGCCAGCAGGGGAGGGGACCCATACTTCTTC.

This chain links TRBV25-1 with TRBJ1-1, with D unresolved. CDR1 is MGHDK and CDR2 is SYGVNS in the germline V gene. Between the trimmed V and J ends, which lost 3 bases and 1 base, there was a span of 15 bases. This CDR3 comprises 16 residues. The CDR3 spells CASSDPFGETNTEAFF. CDR3 bases: TGTGCCAGCAGTGACCCCTTCGGGGAGACGAACACTGAAGCTTTCTTT.

This clonotype was recorded many times. This chain connects TRBV7-2 to TRBJ2-2; D may be TRBD1 (6 bases). CDR1 SGHTA and CDR2 FQGNSA come from the germline V gene. V was shortened by 4 bases and J by 7 bases, with 10 bases between the two germline ends. The CDR3 consists of 13 residues. This CDR3 is CASSSGVGGELFF. In DNA form, the CDR3 reads TGTGCCAGCAGCTCAGGGGTGGGCGGGGAGCTGTTTTTT.

This clonotype was counted only a few times. The rearrangement joins TRBV6-2 or TRBV6-3 to TRBJ2-1; no firm D call. The V end was cut by 0 bases, the J end by 12 bases, with 6 bases between. CDR1 is MNHEY, CDR2 SVGEGT, per germline. This CDR3 has 11 residues. The CDR3 nucleotides are TGTGCCAGCAGTTACTCGATGGGGCAGTTCTTC. As protein: CASSYSMGQFF.

This clonotype was detected only a few times. This chain connects TRBV19 to TRBJ2-1; 9 bases align to TRBD1. This CDR3 is built from 16 residues. Germline V gene lookup returns CDR1 LNHDA and CDR2 SQIVND (reference sequence). Trimming cost V 6 bases and J 0 bases; bases outside gene matches: 6. CDR3 protein: CASRADRGSSYNEQFF. Written as DNA, the CDR3 is TGTGCCAGTAGAGCGGACAGGGGCAGCTCCTACAATGAGCAGTTCTTC.

This chain links TRBV6-2 or TRBV6-3 with TRBJ2-7, with D possibly being TRBD1 or TRBD2 (5 bases each). The V gene lost 6 bases and the J gene lost 12 bases, with 21 bases spanning the gap. Germline V gene lookup returns CDR1 MNHEY and CDR2 SVGEGT. The CDR3 runs to 13 residues. The CDR3 loop reads CASRTGTYPIGYF. In DNA, the CDR3 is TGTGCCAGCAGGACCGGGACCTATCCCATTGGGTACTTC.

This clonotype was detected only a few times. V and J are TRBV7-9 and TRBJ1-5; 8 nucleotides match TRBD1. V dropped 3 bases and J dropped 5; count of bases not matched to a gene: 3. The germline V gene encodes CDR1 SEHNR and CDR2 FQNEAQ (reference sequence). The CDR3 sequence is 14 residues long. This chain's CDR3 is CASSFSTGDQPQHF. The CDR3 DNA is TGTGCCAGCAGCTTTTCGACAGGGGATCAGCCCCAGCATTTT. The whole variable domain, remainder taken from reference TRBV7-9 and TRBJ1-5, is DTGVSQNPRHKITKRGQNVTFRCDPISEHNRLYWYRQTLGQGPEFLTYFQNEAQLEKSRLLSDRFSAERPKGSFSTLEIQRTEQGDSAMYLCASSFSTGDQPQHFGDGTRLSIL.

This clonotype showed up many times. V and J are TRBV28 and TRBJ1-4; D uncertain. The germline V and J ends were trimmed by 4 bases and 1 base, with 10 bases remaining between them. The CDR3 covers 15 residues. Germline CDR1 reads MDHEN; CDR2 reads SYDVKM. The CDR3 protein is CASSSPSLTNEKLFF. CDR3 bases: TGTGCCAGCAGTTCACCCAGCTTAACTAATGAAAAACTGTTTTTT.

The chain recombines TRBV6-1 with TRBJ1-2; D might be TRBD1 (5 bases). Between the trimmed V and J ends, which lost 6 bases and 2 bases, there was a span of 10 bases. This CDR3 region has 13 residues. Germline assignment: CDR1 MNHNS and CDR2 SASEGT. CDR3 residues: CASSRTQNYGYTF. DNA for the CDR3: TGTGCCAGCAGCCGGACACAAAACTATGGCTACACCTTC.